This is a list of T cell receptor beta chains from one sample in a study of T cells in Graves' hyperthyroidism and ophthalmopathy. TCRdb reprocessed the multiplex PCR reads via MiXCR and lists one record per CDR3 protein. Of 500,000 or so distinct CDR3 sequences listed, about 16% were seen once; the top ten hold around 28%. The sample was blood. These receptors were taken from a woman in her 30s with Graves' ophthalmopathy. Both conserved end residues are part of each CDR3. A D gene is named only where the DNA matches it firmly. Rows give clone size only sometimes, using once, few, many, or a class for an expanded clone.

clone size	D gene	V gene	J gene	CDR3 DNA	CDR3 protein
NA	TRBD1	TRBV7-9	TRBJ1-1	TGTGCCAGCAGCTGGAGACAGGGTCCAACTGAAGCTTTCTTT	CASSWRQGPTEAFF
many	TRBD2	TRBV29-1	TRBJ2-1	TGCAGCGTTGCGGGACTAGCGGGAAATGAGCAGTTCTTC	CSVAGLAGNEQFF
NA	NA	TRBV12-3/TRBV12-4	TRBJ1-1	NA	CASTNQTSMYLCASSLWLKTEAFF
few	NA	TRBV29-1	TRBJ1-5	TGCAGCGTAGCCAGAAATAGCAATCAGCCCCAGCATTTT	CSVARNSNQPQHF
once	TRBD2	TRBV20-1	TRBJ2-7	TGCAGTGCTAGACCCCCCGGACTAGCTTCCCACGAGCAGTACTTC	CSARPPGLASHEQYF
NA	NA	TRBV20-1	TRBJ2-2	TGCAGTGCTAGAGATGCCGAGACTAGTGTGGAGCTGTTTTTT	CSARDAETSVELFF
many	NA	TRBV2	TRBJ2-1	TGTGCCAGCAGTCCGGGTTTCTATGAGCAGTTCTTC	CASSPGFYEQFF
NA	NA	TRBV7-2	TRBJ2-1	TGTGCCAGCAGCTTAGAAGGGCCCTCGTACAATGAGCAGTTCTTC	CASSLEGPSYNEQFF
many	NA	TRBV6-1	TRBJ2-7	TGTGCCAGCGCTGCCACTGTCAGCCCCTACGAGCAGTACTTC	CASAATVSPYEQYF
NA	TRBD2	TRBV19	TRBJ2-1	TGTGCCAGTAGTATAATTAGCGGGGACTACAATGAGCAGTTCTTC	CASSIISGDYNEQFF
few	NA	TRBV6-5	TRBJ1-1	TGTGCCAGCATTTTAGAGGGTGGGAACACTGAAGCTTTCTTT	CASILEGGNTEAFF
many	NA	TRBV28	TRBJ2-7	TGTGCCAGCAGTACAATCTACGAGCAGTACTTC	CASSTIYEQYF
many	TRBD1	TRBV7-3	TRBJ2-1	TGTGCCAGCAGCTTACTAGGGGGCCATGAGCAGTTCTTC	CASSLLGGHEQFF
NA	NA	TRBV6-1	TRBJ1-2	TGTGCCAGCAGTATGGATTACTATGGCTACACCTTC	CASSMDYYGYTF
many	TRBD2	TRBV29-1	TRBJ2-5	TGCAGCGGCCGAGCGGGAGCAGAGACCCAGTACTTC	CSGRAGAETQYF
NA	NA	TRBV7-9	TRBJ2-7	TGTGCCAGCAGCTTGAAAGGGGAAGGCTACGAGCAGTACTTC	CASSLKGEGYEQYF
NA	NA	TRBV9	TRBJ2-7	TGTGCCAGCAGCGTAGACAGCTCCTACGAGCAGTACTTC	CASSVDSSYEQYF
NA	TRBD1	TRBV7-3	TRBJ2-2	TGTGCCAGCAGCTTAATCCCAGGGGGCTATAGGGACACCGGGGAGCTGTTTTTT	CASSLIPGGYRDTGELFF
many	NA	TRBV27	TRBJ1-6	TGTGCCAGCAGTGGGGCCCTCTCCTATAATTCACCCCTCCACTTT	CASSGALSYNSPLHF
many	NA	TRBV20-1	TRBJ2-7	TGCAGTGCTAGAGATAGTTACGAGCAGTACTTC	CSARDSYEQYF
NA	NA	TRBV7-6	TRBJ1-3	TGTGCCAGCAGCTTGGGGGGCAACGCTGGAAACACCATATATTTT	CASSLGGNAGNTIYF
NA	NA	TRBV6-2/TRBV6-3	TRBJ2-5	TGTGCCAGCAGTTACTCTCTGGTCGATTGGGAGACCCAGTACTTC	CASSYSLVDWETQYF
few	NA	TRBV7-2	TRBJ1-3	TGTGCCAGCAGCGGCCGGGTCTCTGGAAACACCATATATTTT	CASSGRVSGNTIYF
NA	NA	TRBV7-8	TRBJ2-7	TGTGCCAGCAGCTATGGCGGGAACTACGAGCAGTACTTC	CASSYGGNYEQYF
many	NA	TRBV12-3/TRBV12-4	TRBJ2-2	TGTGCCAGCAGTATGGGGGCCGGGGAGCTGTTTTTT	CASSMGAGELFF
many	NA	TRBV3-1	TRBJ2-2	TGTGCCAGCAGCCAAGGGATGGGGGAGCTGTTTTTT	CASSQGMGELFF
few	NA	TRBV6-4	TRBJ2-3	TGTGCCAGCAGTGAATTAATTGGGGGAGTGCAGTATTTT	CASSELIGGVQYF
few	NA	TRBV6-1	TRBJ2-7	TGTGCCAGCAGTACAGGGTCCCCATACGAGCAGTACTTC	CASSTGSPYEQYF
few	TRBD2	TRBV29-1	TRBJ2-2	TGCAGCGGAACTAGCGGGGGGTCGAACACCGGGGAGCTGTTTTTT	CSGTSGGSNTGELFF
few	NA	TRBV4-1	TRBJ2-7	TGCGCCAGCAGCCAAGTCCTCGGGCGAACCGGGCTCTACGGGCAGTACTTC	CASSQVLGRTGLYGQYF
NA	NA	TRBV7-9	TRBJ2-3	TGTGCCAGCAGCTTAAGGCGGGGTTTGGGAGATACGCAGTATTTT	CASSLRRGLGDTQYF